The 3 T cell receptor beta chains given below trace back to one sample, sequenced in a study of blood T cell repertoires in COVID-19. Repertoires were generated with immunoSEQ multiplex PCR, while TCRdb's copy carries only in-frame clones and drops some. In the table there are 150,000 or so clones, roughly 75% of which are singletons. The sample consisted of PBMCs or T cells enriched from blood (not recorded which). All receptors derive from a woman in her 50s who had recovered from COVID-19.

The chain couples TRBV18 to TRBJ1-4, with 7 nucleotides matching TRBD1. The junction had 2 bases not matched to a gene; V was cut back by 1 base and J by 6 bases. Germline V gene lookup returns CDR1 KGHSH and CDR2 LQKENI. This CDR3 is 14 amino acids long. CDR3 loop: CASSPRQGDEKLFF. CDR3 sequence (DNA): TGTGCCAGCTCACCACGGCAGGGGGATGAAAAACTGTTTTTT.

V is TRBV11-3 and J is TRBJ2-1, with TRBD2 identical over 12 bases. The trim removed 5 bases at V and 6 bases at J, leaving 5 bases unmatched. CDR1 SGHNT and CDR2 YENEEA come from the germline V gene. The length of the CDR3 is 15 residues. For the CDR3, the DNA is TGTGCCAGCAGCATCGGACTAGCGGGGATCAATGAGCAGTTCTTC. The encoded protein is CASSIGLAGINEQFF. Together with reference TRBV11-3 and TRBJ2-1, the CDR3 gives the full variable domain: EAGVVQSPRYKIIEKKQPVAFWCNPISGHNTLYWYLQNLGQGPELLIRYENEEAVDDSQLPKDRFSAERLKGVDSTLKIQPAELGDSAVYLCASSIGLAGINEQFFGPGTRLTVL.

The chain uses TRBV18 and TRBJ2-2; D is unresolved. The CDR3 loop spans 14 amino acids. The V gene lost 3 bases and the J gene lost 3 bases, with 8 bases spanning the gap. From germline, CDR1 is KGHSH and CDR2 LQKENI. In DNA, the CDR3 is TGTGCCAGCTCACCGAGGTCAGACACCGGGGAGCTGTTTTTT. This encodes CASSPRSDTGELFF.